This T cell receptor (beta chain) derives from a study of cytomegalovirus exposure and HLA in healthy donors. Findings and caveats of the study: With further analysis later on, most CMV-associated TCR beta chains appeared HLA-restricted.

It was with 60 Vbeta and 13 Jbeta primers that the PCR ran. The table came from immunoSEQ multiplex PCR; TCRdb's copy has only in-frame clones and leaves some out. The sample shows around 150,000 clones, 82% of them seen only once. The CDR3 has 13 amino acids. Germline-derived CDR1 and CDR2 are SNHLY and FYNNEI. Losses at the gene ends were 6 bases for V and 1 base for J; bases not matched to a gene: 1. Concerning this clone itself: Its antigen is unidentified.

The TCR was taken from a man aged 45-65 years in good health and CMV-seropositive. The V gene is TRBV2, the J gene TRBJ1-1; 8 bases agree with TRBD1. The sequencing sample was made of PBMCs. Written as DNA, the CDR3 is TGTGCCAGCAGGGGGACAGGGAACACTGAAGCTTTCTTT. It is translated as CASRGTGNTEAFF.